This is a list of T cell receptor beta chains from one sample in a study of radiation and T cells in renal cell carcinoma. Assay used: immunoSEQ multiplex PCR; TCRdb lists only in-frame clones, some missing. Of about 47,000 clones in the sample, about 80% were seen once. The sample in question was blood, obtained from a patient whose treatment included radiotherapy and nephrectomy. These receptors originate from a woman aged 65 to 85 with renal cell carcinoma. The CDR3 runs from the conserved cysteine through the conserved F or W. D genes are given only for firm matches. The listing skips clone size in some rows; elsewhere it reads once, few, many or a size class.

abundance | j_gene | d_gene | v_gene | CDR3aa | CDR3nt
. | TRBJ2-7 | . | TRBV11-2 | CASSIPGDDYEQYF | TGTGCCAGCAGTATCCCCGGGGATGACTACGAGCAGTACTTC
. | TRBJ1-1 | . | TRBV5-1 | CASSLRMGGVTEAFF | TGCGCCAGCAGCTTGAGGATGGGTGGGGTCACTGAAGCTTTCTTT
. | TRBJ2-4 | TRBD1 | TRBV15 | CATSRDRGRGIIFQYF | TGTGCCACCAGCCGCGACAGGGGCAGAGGTATAATCTTTCAGTACTTC
. | TRBJ1-3 | . | TRBV5-5 | CASSLVRASSGNTIYF | TGTGCCAGCAGCTTGGTCCGGGCTTCCTCTGGAAACACCATATATTTT
. | TRBJ2-2 | . | TRBV15 | CATSDSGNTGELFF | TGTGCCACCAGCGATAGCGGGAACACCGGGGAGCTGTTTTTT
many | TRBJ2-7 | . | TRBV27 | CASSTSSYEQYF | TGTGCCAGCAGTACTAGCTCCTACGAGCAGTACTTC
few | TRBJ2-7 | . | TRBV30 | CAWSTSYEQYF | TGTGCCTGGAGTACTTCCTACGAGCAGTACTTC
. | TRBJ2-3 | TRBD1 | TRBV27 | CATRTGDTDTQYF | TGTGCCACCAGGACAGGGGACACAGATACGCAGTATTTT
. | TRBJ1-4 | TRBD1 | TRBV13 | CASSSTGGDEKLFF | TGTGCCAGCAGTTCGACAGGGGGAGATGAAAAACTGTTTTTT
. | TRBJ2-5 | TRBD2 | TRBV9 | CASSTTGTSSPETQYF | TGTGCCAGCAGCACCACCGGGACTAGCAGCCCGGAGACCCAGTACTTC
once | TRBJ2-2 | TRBD2 | TRBV10-3 | CAISERLAGRGTGELFF | TGTGCCATCAGTGAGAGGCTAGCGGGGCGGGGCACCGGGGAGCTGTTTTTT
. | TRBJ2-7 | . | TRBV29-1 | CSVEPPGRYEQYF | TGCAGCGTTGAACCCCCAGGGCGGTACGAGCAGTACTTC
. | TRBJ2-1 | . | TRBV7-9 | CASSPGRSSYNEQFF | TGTGCCAGCAGCCCGGGACGGAGCTCCTACAATGAGCAGTTCTTC
. | TRBJ1-1 | . | TRBV10-3 | CASSEYREAFF | TGTGCCTCATCGGAATATAGGGAAGCTTTCTTT
. | TRBJ2-2 | . | TRBV7-8 | CASSLGQGRNGELFF | TGTGCCAGCAGCTTAGGGCAGGGAAGGAACGGGGAGCTGTTTTTT
. | TRBJ2-7 | . | TRBV7-2 | CASSSGAGGNEQYF | TGTGCCAGCAGCTCTGGGGCAGGGGGGAACGAGCAGTACTTC
many | TRBJ2-2 | TRBD1 | TRBV7-7 | CASSSYGGQGPAGELFF | TGTGCCAGCAGCTCATATGGGGGACAGGGGCCCGCCGGGGAGCTGTTTTTT
. | TRBJ2-3 | TRBD1 | TRBV28 | CASSLSGQASTDTQYF | TGTGCCAGCAGTTTATCCGGACAGGCGTCCACAGATACGCAGTATTTT
. | TRBJ2-5 | . | TRBV5-6 | CASSLRVMGGETQYF | TGTGCCAGCAGCTTGAGGGTGATGGGAGGAGAGACCCAGTACTTC
few | TRBJ1-4 | . | TRBV6-5 | CASRRTSATNEKLFF | TGTGCCAGCAGACGGACATCTGCAACTAATGAAAAACTGTTTTTT
. | TRBJ2-7 | TRBD1 | TRBV6-1 | CASSDGGTGNYEQYF | TGTGCCAGCAGCGATGGGGGGACAGGGAATTACGAGCAGTACTTC
few | TRBJ2-1 | TRBD2 | TRBV10-1 | CASSDTSGGAYNEQFF | TGCGCCAGCAGTGACACTAGCGGGGGGGCCTACAATGAGCAGTTCTTC
once | TRBJ2-2 | TRBD2 | TRBV7-9 | CASSPTLAGDTGELFF | TGTGCCAGCAGCCCCACCCTAGCGGGAGACACCGGGGAGCTGTTTTTT
. | TRBJ1-3 | TRBD1 | TRBV5-1 | CASSWGTGNSGNTIYF | TGCGCCAGCAGCTGGGGGACAGGGAACTCTGGAAACACCATATATTTT
once | TRBJ2-3 | . | TRBV5-6 | CASSSSASTDTQYF | TGTGCCAGCAGCTCCTCCGCTAGCACAGATACGCAGTATTTT
. | TRBJ2-1 | TRBD1 | TRBV7-6 | CASSQQGAQNNEQFF | TGTGCCAGCAGCCAGCAGGGGGCGCAGAACAATGAGCAGTTCTTC
. | TRBJ2-6 | . | TRBV6-4 | CASSDSAASGANVLTF | TGTGCCAGCAGTGACTCAGCGGCAAGTGGGGCCAACGTCCTGACTTTC
. | TRBJ1-2 | TRBD1 | TRBV15 | CATSRVGQAKAFGRYGYTF | TGTGCCACCAGCAGAGTCGGACAGGCGAAAGCGTTTGGGCGATATGGCTACACCTTC
. | TRBJ1-2 | TRBD1 | TRBV11-2 | CASSLVQGSYGYTF | TGTGCCAGCAGCTTAGTACAGGGGTCGTATGGCTACACCTTC
. | TRBJ2-5 | TRBD1 | TRBV6-1 | CASRRTGRETQYF | TGTGCCAGCAGGAGGACAGGCAGAGAGACCCAGTACTTC
. | TRBJ2-7 | . | TRBV19 | CASSIGGSATYEQYF | TGTGCCAGTAGTATAGGTGGGAGCGCGACCTACGAGCAGTACTTC
. | TRBJ1-1 | TRBD1 | TRBV4-2 | CASSPGGRGRFGTEAFF | TGTGCCAGCAGCCCTGGCGGCAGGGGGCGGTTTGGCACTGAAGCTTTCTTT
. | TRBJ2-6 | . | TRBV25-1 | CASSPRDSLTSGANVLTF | TGTGCCAGCAGTCCCCGGGACTCATTAACCTCTGGGGCCAACGTCCTGACTTTC
. | TRBJ2-3 | . | TRBV10-1 | CGPVNWPTDTQYF | TGCGGCCCGGTAAACTGGCCAACAGATACGCAGTATTTT
. | TRBJ1-1 | . | TRBV9 | CASSVAASNTEAFF | TGTGCCAGCAGCGTAGCGGCATCGAACACTGAAGCTTTCTTT
. | TRBJ1-2 | . | TRBV4-2 | CASSRGQSNYGYTF | TGTGCCAGCAGTCGCGGACAGAGCAACTATGGCTACACCTTC
. | TRBJ2-1 | TRBD1 | TRBV29-1 | CSAPVGQGYDEQFF | TGCAGCGCCCCGGTGGGACAGGGTTACGATGAGCAGTTCTTC
. | TRBJ2-1 | TRBD2 | TRBV5-6 | CASSPERGGRNEQFF | TGTGCCAGCAGCCCGGAGCGGGGGGGCCGCAATGAGCAGTTCTTC
. | TRBJ2-3 | TRBD2 | TRBV5-4 | CASSLTSGGQHTQYF | TGTGCCAGCAGCTTGACTAGCGGGGGCCAGCATACGCAGTATTTT
. | TRBJ1-2 | . | TRBV30 | CAWIPGTDHGYTF | TGTGCCTGGATCCCCGGGACGGACCATGGCTACACCTTC
. | TRBJ2-2 | . | TRBV5-6 | CASSFGGTGELFF | TGTGCCAGCAGCTTTGGGGGGACCGGGGAGCTGTTTTTT
. | TRBJ2-2 | TRBD2 | TRBV15 | CATSRDLTSVTTGELFF | TGTGCCACCAGCAGAGATCTAACTAGCGTAACCACCGGGGAGCTGTTTTTT
. | TRBJ2-3 | TRBD2 | TRBV7-2 | CASRTLAGGLDTQYF | TGTGCCAGCAGAACACTAGCGGGAGGGCTAGATACGCAGTATTTT
. | TRBJ2-7 | TRBD1 | TRBV19 | CASSRDRGSRDEQYF | TGTGCCAGTTCCCGGGACAGGGGATCTCGGGACGAGCAGTACTTC
few | TRBJ1-2 | . | TRBV19 | CASKDQGWGYGYTF | TGTGCCAGTAAAGACCAGGGCTGGGGATATGGCTACACCTTC
. | TRBJ2-3 | . | TRBV7-8 | CASSLSGVTQAATDTQYF | TGTGCCAGCAGCTTATCGGGAGTAACGCAGGCGGCCACAGATACGCAGTATTTT
. | TRBJ2-2 | . | TRBV2 | CASSLQRTENTGELFF | TGTGCCAGCAGTTTACAAAGGACCGAGAACACCGGGGAGCTGTTTTTT
. | TRBJ1-5 | . | TRBV19 | CASSMIQGLSNQPQHF | TGTGCCAGTAGTATGATTCAGGGCCTCAGCAATCAGCCCCAGCATTTT
. | TRBJ1-5 | . | TRBV11-2 | CASSREPGRHQPQHF | TGTGCCAGCAGCAGAGAACCAGGGAGGCATCAGCCCCAGCATTTT
. | TRBJ2-3 | TRBD2 | TRBV18 | CASSPGAGGSDTQYF | TGTGCCAGCTCACCAGGAGCGGGAGGGTCAGATACGCAGTATTTT
many | TRBJ2-5 | TRBD2 | TRBV7-6 | CASELTISGANQETQYF | TGTGCCAGCGAGCTTACAATTAGCGGGGCCAACCAAGAGACCCAGTACTTC
. | TRBJ2-2 | TRBD1 | TRBV7-6 | CASSLRTGGGTGELFF | TGTGCCAGCAGCCTCAGGACAGGGGGTGGCACCGGGGAGCTGTTTTTT
. | TRBJ1-1 | . | TRBV4-1 | CASSPGRRNTEAFF | TGCGCCAGCAGCCCGGGACGGAGAAACACTGAAGCTTTCTTT
. | TRBJ2-1 | . | TRBV5-8 | CASSFGTRGAIREQFF | TGTGCCAGCAGCTTCGGTACGAGGGGAGCAATTCGTGAGCAGTTCTTC
. | TRBJ2-7 | . | TRBV19 | CASSIVRHAGGAHEQYF | TGTGCCAGTAGTATAGTCCGTCACGCTGGCGGGGCCCACGAGCAGTACTTC
. | TRBJ2-5 | . | TRBV5-5 | CASSPGPGETQYF | TGTGCCAGCAGCCCGGGACCGGGGGAGACCCAGTACTTC
. | TRBJ2-6 | TRBD1 | TRBV5-1 | CASSPGQEAGANVLTF | TGCGCCAGCAGCCCGGGACAGGAGGCTGGGGCCAACGTCCTGACTTTC